This T cell receptor (beta chain) was retrieved from a study of blood T cell repertoires in COVID-19. In this sample, this clone turned up a few times. In the authors' workflow: Cell counts per sample came from amplifying reference gene primers. Sequenced by immunoSEQ multiplex PCR; TCRdb stores in-frame clones only, minus some. V and J calls and clone size are given by that table; D and trimming were obtained from the DNA. The table lists about 210,000 clones, approximately 82% of them singletons. This CDR3 contains 15 residues. J lost 2 bases, V lost 8 bases, and 9 bases had no gene match. Germline V gene data show CDR1 as SNHLY and CDR2 as FYNNEI.

The specimen was peripheral blood. This clonotype was obtained from a man in his fifties with active or convalescent COVID-19. This chain links TRBV2 with TRBJ2-3; 8 nucleotides match TRBD2. CDR3 coding DNA: TGTGCCAGCGCCGGGACTAGTACTTACACAGATACGCAGTATTTT. Translating gives CASAGTSTYTDTQYF.